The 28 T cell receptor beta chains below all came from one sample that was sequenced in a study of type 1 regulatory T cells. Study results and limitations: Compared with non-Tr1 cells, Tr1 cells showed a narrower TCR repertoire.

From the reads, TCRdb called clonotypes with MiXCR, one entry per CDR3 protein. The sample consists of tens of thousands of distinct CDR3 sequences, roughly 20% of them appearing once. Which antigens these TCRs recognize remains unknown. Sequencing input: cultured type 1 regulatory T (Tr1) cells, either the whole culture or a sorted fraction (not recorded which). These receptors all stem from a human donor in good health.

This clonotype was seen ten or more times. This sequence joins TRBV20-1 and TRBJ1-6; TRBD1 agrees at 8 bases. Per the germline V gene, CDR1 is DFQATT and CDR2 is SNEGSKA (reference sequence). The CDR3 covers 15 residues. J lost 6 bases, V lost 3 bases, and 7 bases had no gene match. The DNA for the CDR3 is TGCAGTGCTAGCAGGACAGGGCTAAGTAATTCACCCCTCCACTTT. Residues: CSASRTGLSNSPLHF.

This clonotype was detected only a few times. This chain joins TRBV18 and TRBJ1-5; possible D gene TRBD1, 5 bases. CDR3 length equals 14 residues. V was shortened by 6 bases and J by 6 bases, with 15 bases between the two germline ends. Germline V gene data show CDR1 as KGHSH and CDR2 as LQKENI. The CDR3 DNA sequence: TGTGCCAGCTCGCTGGGGGGGGACGTTCAGCCCCAGCATTTT. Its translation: CASSLGGDVQPQHF.

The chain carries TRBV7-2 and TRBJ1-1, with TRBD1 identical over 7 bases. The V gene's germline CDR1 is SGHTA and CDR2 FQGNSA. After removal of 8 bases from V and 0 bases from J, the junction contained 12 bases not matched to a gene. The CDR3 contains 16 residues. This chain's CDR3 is CASCRDSTFMNTEAFF. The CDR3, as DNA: TGTGCCAGCTGTAGGGACAGCACTTTCATGAACACTGAAGCTTTCTTT.

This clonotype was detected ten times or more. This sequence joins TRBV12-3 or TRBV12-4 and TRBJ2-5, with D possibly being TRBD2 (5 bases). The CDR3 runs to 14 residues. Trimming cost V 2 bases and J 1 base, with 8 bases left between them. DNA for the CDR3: TGTGCCAGCAGTTTACCGGGAACCCAAGAGACCCAGTACTTC. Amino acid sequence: CASSLPGTQETQYF.

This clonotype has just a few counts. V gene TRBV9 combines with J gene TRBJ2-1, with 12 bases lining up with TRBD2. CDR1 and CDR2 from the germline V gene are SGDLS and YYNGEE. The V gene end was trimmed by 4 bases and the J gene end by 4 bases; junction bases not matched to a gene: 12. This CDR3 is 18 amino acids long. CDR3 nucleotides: TGTGCCAGCAGCCCAAGGCCCCGGACTAGCGGGGTGTACAATGAGCAGTTCTTC. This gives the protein CASSPRPRTSGVYNEQFF.

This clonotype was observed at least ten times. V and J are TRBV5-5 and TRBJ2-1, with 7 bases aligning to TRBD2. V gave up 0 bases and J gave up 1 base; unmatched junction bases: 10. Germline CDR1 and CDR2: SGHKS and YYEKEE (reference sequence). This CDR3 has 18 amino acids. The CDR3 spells CASSLASGGGGSYNEQFF. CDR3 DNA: TGTGCCAGCAGCTTGGCCTCGGGGGGAGGAGGATCCTACAATGAGCAGTTCTTC.

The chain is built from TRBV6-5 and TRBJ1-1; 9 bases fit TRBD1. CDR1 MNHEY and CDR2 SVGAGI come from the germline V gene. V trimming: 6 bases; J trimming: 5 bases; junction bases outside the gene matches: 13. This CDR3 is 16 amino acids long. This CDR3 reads CASSPLTGTGLTEAFF. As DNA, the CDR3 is TGTGCCAGCAGCCCGCTCACCGGGACAGGGCTAACTGAAGCTTTCTTT.

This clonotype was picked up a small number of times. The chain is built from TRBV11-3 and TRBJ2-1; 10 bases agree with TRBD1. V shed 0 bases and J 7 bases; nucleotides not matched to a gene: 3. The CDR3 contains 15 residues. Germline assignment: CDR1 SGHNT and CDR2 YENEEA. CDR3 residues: CASSLEGTGDNEQFF. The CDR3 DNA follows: TGTGCCAGCAGCTTAGAGGGGACAGGGGATAATGAGCAGTTCTTC.

The CDR3 sequence: CASSQDVNTGELFF. In DNA form, the CDR3 reads TGTGCCAGCAGCCAAGATGTCAACACCGGGGAGCTGTTTTTT. The J gene is TRBJ2-2, the V gene TRBV14; D not certain. The germline CDR1 and CDR2 sequences are SGHDN and FVKESK. The CDR3 runs to 14 residues. V lost 0 bases and J 2 bases, leaving 4 bases between the germline ends.

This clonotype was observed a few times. The CDR3 here is CASSLRAGGADTQYF. CDR3 DNA sequence: TGCGCCAGCAGCTTGAGGGCGGGAGGGGCAGATACGCAGTATTTT. The genes are TRBV5-1 and TRBJ2-3, with 9 bases identical to TRBD2. The germline V gene has CDR1 SGHRS and CDR2 YFSETQ. V dropped 1 base and J dropped 4; count of bases not matched to a gene: 4. This CDR3 contains 15 residues.

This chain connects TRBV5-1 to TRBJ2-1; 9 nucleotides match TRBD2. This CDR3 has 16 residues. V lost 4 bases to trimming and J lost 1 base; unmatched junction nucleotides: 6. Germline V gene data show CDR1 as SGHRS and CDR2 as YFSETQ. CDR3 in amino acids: CASSPLTSGSYNEQFF. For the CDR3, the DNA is TGCGCCAGCAGCCCGCTTACTAGCGGGTCCTACAATGAGCAGTTCTTC.

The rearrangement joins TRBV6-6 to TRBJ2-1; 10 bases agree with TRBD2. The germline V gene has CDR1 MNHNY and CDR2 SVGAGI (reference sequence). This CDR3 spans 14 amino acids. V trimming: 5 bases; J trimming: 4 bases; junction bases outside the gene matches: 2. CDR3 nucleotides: TGTGCCAGCAGTACTAGCGGGACATACAATGAGCAGTTCTTC. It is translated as CASSTSGTYNEQFF.

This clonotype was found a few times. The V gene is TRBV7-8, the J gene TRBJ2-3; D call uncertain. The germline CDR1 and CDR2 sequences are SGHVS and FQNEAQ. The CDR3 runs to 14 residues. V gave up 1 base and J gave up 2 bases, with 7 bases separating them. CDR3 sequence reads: CASSLGLHTDTQYF. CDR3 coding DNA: TGTGCCAGCAGCTTAGGTCTGCACACAGATACGCAGTATTTT.

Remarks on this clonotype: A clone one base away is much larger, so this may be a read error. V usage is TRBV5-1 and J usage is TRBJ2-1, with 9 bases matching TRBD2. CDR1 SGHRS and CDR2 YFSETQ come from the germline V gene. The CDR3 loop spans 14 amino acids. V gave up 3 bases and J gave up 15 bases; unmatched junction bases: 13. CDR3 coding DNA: TGCGCCAGCAGCTATAGCGGGGGAGGTTTTTGGTGGTTCTTC. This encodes CASSYSGGGFWWFF.

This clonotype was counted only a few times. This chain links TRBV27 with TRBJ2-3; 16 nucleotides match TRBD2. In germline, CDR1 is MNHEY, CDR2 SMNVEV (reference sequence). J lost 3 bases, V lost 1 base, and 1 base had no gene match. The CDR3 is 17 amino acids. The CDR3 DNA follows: TGTGCCAGCAGTTTATGGGGACTAGCGGGAGGGACAGATACGCAGTATTTT. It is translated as CASSLWGLAGGTDTQYF.

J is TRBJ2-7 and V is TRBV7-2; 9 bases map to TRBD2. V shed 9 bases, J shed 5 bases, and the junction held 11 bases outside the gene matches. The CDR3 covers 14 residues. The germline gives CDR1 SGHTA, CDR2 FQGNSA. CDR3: CASQPGTSPHEQYF. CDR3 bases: TGTGCCAGTCAGCCCGGGACTAGCCCCCACGAGCAGTACTTC. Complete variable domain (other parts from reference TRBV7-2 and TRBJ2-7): GAGVSQSPSNKVTEKGKDVELRCDPISGHTALYWYRQSLGQGLEFLIYFQGNSAPDKSGLPSDRFSAERTGGSVSTLTIQRTQQEDSAVYLCASQPGTSPHEQYFGPGTRLTVT.

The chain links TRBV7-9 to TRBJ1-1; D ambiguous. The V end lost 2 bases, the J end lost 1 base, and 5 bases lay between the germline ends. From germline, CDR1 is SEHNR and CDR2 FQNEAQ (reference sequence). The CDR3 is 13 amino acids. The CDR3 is CASSLSGNTEAFF. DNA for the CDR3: TGTGCCAGCAGCTTATCTGGGAACACTGAAGCTTTCTTT.

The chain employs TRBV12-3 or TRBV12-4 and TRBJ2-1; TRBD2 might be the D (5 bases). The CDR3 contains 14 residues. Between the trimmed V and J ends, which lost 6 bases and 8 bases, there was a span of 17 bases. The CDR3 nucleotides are TGTGCCAGCAGACCGGGATCAGCGGTCGATGAGCAGTTCTTC. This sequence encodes CASRPGSAVDEQFF.

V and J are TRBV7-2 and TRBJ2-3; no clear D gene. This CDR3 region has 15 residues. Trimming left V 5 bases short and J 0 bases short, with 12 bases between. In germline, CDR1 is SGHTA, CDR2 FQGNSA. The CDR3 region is CASSPQRLSTDTQYF. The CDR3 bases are TGTGCCAGCAGCCCACAGCGCCTAAGCACAGATACGCAGTATTTT.

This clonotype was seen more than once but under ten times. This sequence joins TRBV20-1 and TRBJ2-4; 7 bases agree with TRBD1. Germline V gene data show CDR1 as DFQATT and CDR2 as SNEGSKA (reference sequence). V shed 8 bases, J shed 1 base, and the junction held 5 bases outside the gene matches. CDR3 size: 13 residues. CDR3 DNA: TGCAGTTACCCCAGGGGGGCCAAAAACATTCAGTACTTC. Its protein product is CSYPRGAKNIQYF.

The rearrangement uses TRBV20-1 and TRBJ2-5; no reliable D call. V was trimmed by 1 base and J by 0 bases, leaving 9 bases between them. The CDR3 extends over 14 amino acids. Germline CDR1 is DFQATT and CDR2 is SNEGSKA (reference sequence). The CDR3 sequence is CSARVLGNQETQYF. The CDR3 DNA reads TGCAGTGCTAGAGTTCTGGGCAACCAAGAGACCCAGTACTTC.

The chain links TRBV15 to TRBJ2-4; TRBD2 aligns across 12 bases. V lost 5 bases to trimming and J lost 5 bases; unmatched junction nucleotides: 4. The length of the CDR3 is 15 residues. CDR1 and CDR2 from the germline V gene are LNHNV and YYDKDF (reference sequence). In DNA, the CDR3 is TGTGCCACCAGCCAGGGACTAGCGGGCCAAAACATTCAGTACTTC. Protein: CATSQGLAGQNIQYF.

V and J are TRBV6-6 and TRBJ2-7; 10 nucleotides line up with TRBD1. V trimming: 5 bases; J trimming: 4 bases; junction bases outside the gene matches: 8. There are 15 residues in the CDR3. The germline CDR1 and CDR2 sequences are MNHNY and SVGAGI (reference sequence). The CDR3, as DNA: TGTGCCAGCAGTCCCCCGGGACAGGGGTCGTACGAGCAGTACTTC. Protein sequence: CASSPPGQGSYEQYF.

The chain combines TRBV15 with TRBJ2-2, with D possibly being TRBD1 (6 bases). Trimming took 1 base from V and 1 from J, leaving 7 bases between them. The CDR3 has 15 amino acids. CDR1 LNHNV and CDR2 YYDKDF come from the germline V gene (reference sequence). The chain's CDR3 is CATSRGTVNTGELFF. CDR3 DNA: TGTGCCACCAGCAGAGGGACAGTGAACACCGGGGAGCTGTTTTTT.

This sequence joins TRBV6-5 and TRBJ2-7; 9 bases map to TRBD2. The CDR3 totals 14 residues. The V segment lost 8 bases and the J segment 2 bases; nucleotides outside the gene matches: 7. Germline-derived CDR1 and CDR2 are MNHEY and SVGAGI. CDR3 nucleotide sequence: TGTGCCAGCGCCCAATTAGCGGGGGCCTACGAGCAGTACTTC. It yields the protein CASAQLAGAYEQYF.

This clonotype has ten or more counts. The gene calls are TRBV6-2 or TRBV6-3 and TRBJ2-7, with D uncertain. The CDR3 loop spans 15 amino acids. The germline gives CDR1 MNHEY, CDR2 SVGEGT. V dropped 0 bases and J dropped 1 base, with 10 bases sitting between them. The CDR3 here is CASSYSEAYSYEQYF. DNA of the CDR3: TGTGCCAGCAGTTACTCGGAAGCGTATTCCTACGAGCAGTACTTC.

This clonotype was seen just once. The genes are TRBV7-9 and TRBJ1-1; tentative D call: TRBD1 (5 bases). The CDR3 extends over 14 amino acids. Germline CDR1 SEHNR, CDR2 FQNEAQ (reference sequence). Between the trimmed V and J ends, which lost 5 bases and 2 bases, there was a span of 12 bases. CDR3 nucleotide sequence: TGTGCCAGCAGCGCCTCGGGACCCAACACTGAAGCTTTCTTT. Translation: CASSASGPNTEAFF.

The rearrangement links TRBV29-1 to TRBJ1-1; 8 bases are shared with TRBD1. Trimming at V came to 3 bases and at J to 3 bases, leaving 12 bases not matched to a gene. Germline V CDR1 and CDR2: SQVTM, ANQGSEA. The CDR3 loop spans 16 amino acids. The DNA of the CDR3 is TGCAGCGTTGAGGTCCAGGGGGCGGAAGTGGACACTGAAGCTTTCTTT. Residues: CSVEVQGAEVDTEAFF.